The 20 T cell receptor beta chains below all came from one sample that was sequenced in a study of CD8 T cells in Susac syndrome. Reverse transcription of about 0.5 to 1 ug RNA was performed with random hexamers. TCRdb processed the immunoSEQ multiplex PCR reads anew with MiXCR; each CDR3 protein has one entry. This table has 100,000 to 150,000 distinct CDR3 sequences, more than 90% appearing once. Specimen: CD4+ T cells from PBMCs. The receptors here all came from a human donor in good health.

This sequence joins TRBV7-6 and TRBJ2-7; possibly TRBD1 or TRBD2 for D (5 bases each). V was trimmed by 5 bases and J by 2 bases, leaving 16 bases between them. Per the germline V gene, CDR1 is SGHVS and CDR2 is FNYEAQ. CDR3 length: 15 residues. The CDR3 reads CASSPEGTTTYEQYF. CDR3 nucleotide sequence: TGTGCCAGCAGCCCCGAAGGGACCACCACCTACGAGCAGTACTTC.

The chain couples TRBV15 to TRBJ2-1, with 8 bases lining up with TRBD2. The CDR3 is 14 amino acids. From germline, CDR1 is LNHNV and CDR2 YYDKDF (reference sequence). V lost 1 base, J lost 9 bases, and 5 bases stayed unmatched. CDR3 sequence (DNA): TGTGCCACCAGCAGAGTAACTAGCGGTTTTGAGCAGTTCTTC. Encoded protein: CATSRVTSGFEQFF.

The count of this clonotype is one. The V and J genes are TRBV3-1 and TRBJ2-2, with 7 bases fitting TRBD2. This CDR3 contains 14 residues. V lost 1 base and J lost 4; bases outside the gene matches: 0. Germline V lookup: CDR1 LGHDT, CDR2 YNNKEL (reference sequence). The CDR3 DNA is TGTGCCAGCAGCCAAGTAGCGGGCACCGGGGAGCTGTTTTTT. Its protein is CASSQVAGTGELFF.

This chain connects TRBV12-3 or TRBV12-4 to TRBJ2-7; 7 nucleotides agree with TRBD1. The V segment lost 6 bases and the J segment 6 bases; nucleotides outside the gene matches: 5. The CDR3 has 12 amino acids. The DNA for the CDR3 is TGTGCCAGCAGAACGACAGGGTTCGAGCAGTACTTC. Protein sequence: CASRTTGFEQYF.

V is TRBV9 and J is TRBJ2-7, with TRBD2 matching over 7 bases. The junction had 10 bases not matched to a gene; V was cut back by 3 bases and J by 7 bases. CDR3 size: 14 residues. From germline, CDR1 is SGDLS and CDR2 YYNGEE. CDR3 in DNA: TGTGCCAGCAGCGCCGGTATGCTAGCGGAAGAGCAGTACTTC. It encodes CASSAGMLAEEQYF.

In its sample, this clonotype was seen once. This sequence joins TRBV5-4 and TRBJ1-1; the D is unclear. Trimming removed 0 bases from V and 0 bases from J, with 6 bases in between. The CDR3 consists of 14 residues. Germline CDR1 and CDR2: SGHNT and YYREEE (reference sequence). This CDR3 reads CASSLDRLNTEAFF. The CDR3 DNA is TGTGCCAGCAGCTTGGACAGATTGAACACTGAAGCTTTCTTT.

This clonotype has just one count. The chain joins TRBV29-1 to TRBJ2-1, with 7 nucleotides matching TRBD1. With 7 bases clipped from V and 12 bases from J, the junction kept 15 bases outside the gene matches. This CDR3 region has 13 residues. The V gene's germline CDR1 is SQVTM and CDR2 ANQGSEA. The CDR3 nucleotides read TGCAGCGCCCCGACAGGGCTTGAGCTGGGGCAGTTCTTC. Encoded protein: CSAPTGLELGQFF.

The chain combines TRBV5-4 with TRBJ2-7, with 9 positions matching TRBD1. The CDR3 sequence is 15 residues long. With V trimmed by 3 bases and J by 4 bases, 8 bases remained unmatched. CDR1 and CDR2 from the germline V gene are SGHNT and YYREEE (reference sequence). CDR3 region: CASSSRQGGEYEQYF. CDR3 bases: TGTGCCAGCAGCTCGAGACAGGGGGGAGAGTACGAGCAGTACTTC.

CDR3 amino acids: CASSPLLRGSNQPQHF. DNA of the CDR3: TGTGCCAGCAGTCCATTACTTCGAGGGAGCAATCAGCCCCAGCATTTT. This chain uses TRBV28 with TRBJ1-5; D ambiguous. From germline, CDR1 is MDHEN and CDR2 SYDVKM. The CDR3 has 16 amino acids. V lost 5 bases and J lost 1, with 15 bases in between.

The CDR3 spells CASNKGAGIAKNIQYF. Here the CDR3 DNA reads TGTGCCAGCAACAAAGGGGCGGGGATAGCCAAAAACATTCAGTACTTC. J is TRBJ2-4 and V is TRBV28, with D possibly being TRBD2 (6 bases). CDR1 and CDR2 from the germline V gene are MDHEN and SYDVKM. CDR3 length equals 16 residues. The V end lost 7 bases, the J end lost 0 bases, and 16 bases lay between the germline ends. Supplemented by reference TRBV28 and TRBJ2-4, the full variable domain reads DVKVTQSSRYLVKRTGEKVFLECVQDMDHENMFWYRQDPGLGLRLIYFSYDVKMKEKGDIPEGYSVSREKKERFSLILESASTNQTSMYLCASNKGAGIAKNIQYFGAGTRLSVL.

The chain links TRBV29-1 to TRBJ2-5; weak D call: TRBD1 (5 bases). This CDR3 is 13 amino acids long. The germline gives CDR1 SQVTM, CDR2 ANQGSEA. V shed 5 bases and J shed 5 bases, with 15 bases lying between them. The CDR3 DNA sequence: TGCAGCGTTCAGGACACTCCAGGGGAGACCCAGTACTTC. It encodes CSVQDTPGETQYF.

This rearrangement joins TRBV10-3 to TRBJ2-5; no clear D. Germline V gives CDR1 ENHRY, CDR2 SYGVKD. Trimming removed 0 bases from V and 2 bases from J, with 10 bases in between. The CDR3 runs to 15 residues. The CDR3 nucleotides are TGTGCCATCAGTGAGTCGGCCGCGGTGCAAGAGACCCAGTACTTC. Translating gives CAISESAAVQETQYF.

For the CDR3, the DNA is TGTGCCAGCAGCTGGGGGACAGGGAGGGACTATGGCTACACCTTC. Amino acid sequence: CASSWGTGRDYGYTF. The rearrangement joins TRBV7-8 to TRBJ1-2; 9 bases match TRBD1. V dropped 4 bases and J dropped 3; count of bases not matched to a gene: 6. The CDR3 length is 15 residues. Germline-derived CDR1 and CDR2 are SGHVS and FQNEAQ.

A few counts support this clonotype. V and J are TRBV27 and TRBJ2-5, with no clear D. This CDR3 spans 11 amino acids. Germline lookup yields CDR1 MNHEY and CDR2 SMNVEV (reference sequence). Trimming took 5 bases from V and 2 from J, leaving 3 bases between them. The CDR3 sequence is CASSHQETQYF. DNA of the CDR3: TGTGCCAGCAGTCATCAAGAGACCCAGTACTTC.

This clonotype is a singleton in its sample. The gene calls are TRBV7-2 and TRBJ2-4, with D perhaps TRBD2 (8 bases). The V gene's germline CDR1 is SGHTA and CDR2 FQGNSA. The CDR3 has 18 residues. Between the trimmed V and J ends, which lost 5 bases and 6 bases, there was a span of 26 bases. The chain's CDR3 is CASSQGGSREGRRNIQYF. The CDR3, as DNA: TGTGCCAGCAGCCAGGGGGGGAGCCGGGAGGGCCGGAGAAACATTCAGTACTTC.

The V gene is TRBV19, the J gene TRBJ2-3, with a tentative D call TRBD2 (6 bases). With 6 bases removed from V and 2 bases from J, the gap between germline ends came to 15 bases. This CDR3 comprises 15 residues. The germline V gene encodes CDR1 LNHDA and CDR2 SQIVND (reference sequence). CDR3 bases: TGTGCCAGTAGCCATGCGGCGGGGCTCACAGATACGCAGTATTTT. Translation: CASSHAAGLTDTQYF.

The chain is built from TRBV20-1 and TRBJ2-7, with D uncertain. Trimming pared 6 bases from V and 0 bases from J, leaving 12 bases between. There are 13 residues in the CDR3. Germline V lookup: CDR1 DFQATT, CDR2 SNEGSKA (reference sequence). The CDR3 sequence: CSAPDGNSYEQYF. In DNA, the CDR3 is TGCAGTGCCCCCGACGGTAACTCCTACGAGCAGTACTTC.

V and J are TRBV28 and TRBJ1-1; weak D call: TRBD1 (6 bases). This CDR3 spans 16 amino acids. Trimming shortened V by 4 bases and J by 8 bases, and 23 bases separated the two germline ends. Germline CDR1 and CDR2: MDHEN and SYDVKM. CDR3 nucleotides: TGTGCCAGCAGTTCAAGGGGGACCCGGAATTTAGGAGAAGCTTTCTTT. Amino acid sequence: CASSSRGTRNLGEAFF.

This clonotype was detected once. V gene TRBV5-1 combines with J gene TRBJ2-5; tentatively, D is TRBD2 (5 bases). Trimming stripped 0 bases from V and 2 bases from J, with 14 bases between. Germline CDR1 and CDR2: SGHRS and YFSETQ. The CDR3 has 16 residues. The CDR3 region is CASSLGASGPQETQYF. In DNA, the CDR3 is TGCGCCAGCAGCTTGGGGGCCAGCGGCCCACAAGAGACCCAGTACTTC.

The chain uses TRBV19 and TRBJ1-2; TRBD1 aligns across 7 bases. Germline V gives CDR1 LNHDA, CDR2 SQIVND (reference sequence). Losses at the gene ends were 9 bases for V and 7 bases for J; bases not matched to a gene: 11. The CDR3 covers 13 residues. Here the CDR3 DNA reads TGTGCCAGCAAGACAGGGAAAACTATTGGCTACACCTTC. This codes for CASKTGKTIGYTF.